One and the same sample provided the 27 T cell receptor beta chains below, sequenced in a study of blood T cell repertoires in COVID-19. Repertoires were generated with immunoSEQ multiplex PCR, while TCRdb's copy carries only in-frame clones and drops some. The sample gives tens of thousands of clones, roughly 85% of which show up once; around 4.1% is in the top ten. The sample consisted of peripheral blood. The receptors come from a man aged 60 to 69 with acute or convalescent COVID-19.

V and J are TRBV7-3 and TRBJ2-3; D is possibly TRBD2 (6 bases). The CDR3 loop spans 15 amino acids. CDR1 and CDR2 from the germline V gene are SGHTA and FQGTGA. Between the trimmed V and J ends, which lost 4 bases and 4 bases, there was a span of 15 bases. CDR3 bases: TGTGCCAGCAGCTCCCCGACTAGGTCCCCAGATACGCAGTATTTT. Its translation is CASSSPTRSPDTQYF. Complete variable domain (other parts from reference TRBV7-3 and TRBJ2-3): GAGVSQTPSNKVTEKGKYVELRCDPISGHTALYWYRQSLGQGPEFLIYFQGTGAADDSGLPNDRFFAVRPEGSVSTLKIQRTERGDSAVYLCASSSPTRSPDTQYFGPGTRLTVL.

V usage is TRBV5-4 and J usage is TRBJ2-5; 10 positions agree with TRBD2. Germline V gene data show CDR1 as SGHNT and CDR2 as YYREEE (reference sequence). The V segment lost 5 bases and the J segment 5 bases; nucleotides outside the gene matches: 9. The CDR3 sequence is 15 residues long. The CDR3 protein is CASSSGLAEGETQYF. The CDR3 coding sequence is TGTGCCAGCAGTTCCGGACTAGCGGAGGGGGAGACCCAGTACTTC.

CDR3 amino acids: CASSSPYYTQYF. In DNA, the CDR3 is TGTGCCAGCAGCTCCCCTTATTATACGCAGTATTTT. The chain uses TRBV7-2 and TRBJ2-3; D gene ambiguous. The CDR3 totals 12 residues. V was pared by 4 bases and J by 7 bases, with 9 bases between. Germline values: CDR1 SGHTA, CDR2 FQGNSA.

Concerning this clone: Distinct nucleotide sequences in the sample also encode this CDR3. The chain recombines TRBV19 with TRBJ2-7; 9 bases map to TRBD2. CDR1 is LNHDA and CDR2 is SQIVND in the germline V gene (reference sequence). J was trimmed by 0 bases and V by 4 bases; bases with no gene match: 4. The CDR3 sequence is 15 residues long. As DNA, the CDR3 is TGTGCCAGTAGTACGACTAGCGGAAGCTCCTACGAGCAGTACTTC. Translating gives CASSTTSGSSYEQYF.

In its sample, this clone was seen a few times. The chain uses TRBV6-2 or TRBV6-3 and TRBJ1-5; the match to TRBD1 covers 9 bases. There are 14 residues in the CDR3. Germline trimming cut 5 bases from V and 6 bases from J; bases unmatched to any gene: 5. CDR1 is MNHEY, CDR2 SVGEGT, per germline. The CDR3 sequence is CASSPGQGFQPQHF. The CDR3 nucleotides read TGTGCCAGCAGTCCGGGACAGGGTTTTCAGCCCCAGCATTTT.

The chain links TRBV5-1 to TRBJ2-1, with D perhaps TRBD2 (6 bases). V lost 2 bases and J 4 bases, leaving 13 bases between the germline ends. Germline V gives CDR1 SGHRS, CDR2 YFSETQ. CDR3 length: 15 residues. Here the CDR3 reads CASSLSGVDYNEQFF. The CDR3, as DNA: TGCGCCAGCAGCTTATCGGGAGTCGATTACAATGAGCAGTTCTTC.

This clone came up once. The CDR3 protein is CASSRQRTGELFF. CDR3 nucleotides: TGTGCCAGCAGTCGACAGAGGACCGGGGAGCTGTTTTTT. The rearrangement joins TRBV2 to TRBJ2-2; perhaps TRBD1 as D (5 bases). Trimming stripped 5 bases from V and 5 bases from J, with 9 bases between. The CDR3 has 13 residues. The V gene's germline CDR1 is SNHLY and CDR2 FYNNEI.

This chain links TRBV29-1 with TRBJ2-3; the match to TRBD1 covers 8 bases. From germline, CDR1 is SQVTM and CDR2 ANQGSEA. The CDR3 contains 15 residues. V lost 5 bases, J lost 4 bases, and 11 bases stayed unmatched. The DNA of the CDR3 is TGCAGCGTTATCCGACAGGGGAGCTTATCAGATACGCAGTATTTT. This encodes CSVIRQGSLSDTQYF.

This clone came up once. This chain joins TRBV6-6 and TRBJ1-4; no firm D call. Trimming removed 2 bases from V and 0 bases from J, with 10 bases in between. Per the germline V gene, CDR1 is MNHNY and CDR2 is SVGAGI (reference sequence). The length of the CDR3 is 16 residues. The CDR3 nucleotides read TGTGCCAGCAGTTACAACACGGGGACAACTAATGAAAAACTGTTTTTT. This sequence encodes CASSYNTGTTNEKLFF.

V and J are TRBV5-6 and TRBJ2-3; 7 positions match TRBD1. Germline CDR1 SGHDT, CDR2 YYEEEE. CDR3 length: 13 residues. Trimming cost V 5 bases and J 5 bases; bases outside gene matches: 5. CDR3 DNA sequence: TGTGCCAGCAGGGGGACAGCTTTAGATACGCAGTATTTT. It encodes CASRGTALDTQYF.

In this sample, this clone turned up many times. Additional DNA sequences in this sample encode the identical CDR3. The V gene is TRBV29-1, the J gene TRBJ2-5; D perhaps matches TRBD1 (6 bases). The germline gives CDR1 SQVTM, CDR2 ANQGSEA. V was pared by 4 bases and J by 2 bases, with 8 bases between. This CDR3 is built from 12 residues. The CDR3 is CSVGQGQETQYF. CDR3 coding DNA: TGCAGCGTTGGGCAGGGGCAAGAGACCCAGTACTTC.

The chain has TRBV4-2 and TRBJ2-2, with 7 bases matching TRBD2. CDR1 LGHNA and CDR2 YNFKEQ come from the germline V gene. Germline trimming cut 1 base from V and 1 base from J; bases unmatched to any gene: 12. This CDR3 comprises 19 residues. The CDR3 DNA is TGTGCCAGCAGCCAAGGTTCCCTTTTTGCGGGAGTGAACACCGGGGAGCTGTTTTTT. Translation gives CASSQGSLFAGVNTGELFF.

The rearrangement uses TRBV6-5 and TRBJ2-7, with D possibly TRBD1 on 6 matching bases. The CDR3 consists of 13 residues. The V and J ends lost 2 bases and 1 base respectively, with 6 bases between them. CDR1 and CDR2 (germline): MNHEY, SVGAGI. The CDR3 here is CASSYQGSYEQYF. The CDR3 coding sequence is TGTGCCAGCAGTTACCAGGGGTCCTACGAGCAGTACTTC.

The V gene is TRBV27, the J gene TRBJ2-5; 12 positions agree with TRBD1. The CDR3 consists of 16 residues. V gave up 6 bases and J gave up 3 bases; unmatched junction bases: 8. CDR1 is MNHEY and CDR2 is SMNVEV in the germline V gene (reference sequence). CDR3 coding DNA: TGTGCCAGCAGGCGGGGGACAGGGGGCCGAGAAGAGACCCAGTACTTC. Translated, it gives CASRRGTGGREETQYF.

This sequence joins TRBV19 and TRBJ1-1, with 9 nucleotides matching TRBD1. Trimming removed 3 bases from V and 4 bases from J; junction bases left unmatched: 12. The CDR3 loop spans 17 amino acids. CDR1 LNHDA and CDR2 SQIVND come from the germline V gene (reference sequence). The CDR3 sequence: CASSILTGGGGGTEAFF. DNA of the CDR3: TGTGCCAGTAGTATTTTAACAGGGGGCGGGGGTGGCACTGAAGCTTTCTTT. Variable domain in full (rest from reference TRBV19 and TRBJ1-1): DGGITQSPKYLFRKEGQNVTLSCEQNLNHDAMYWYRQDPGQGLRLIYYSQIVNDFQKGDIAEGYSVSREKKESFPLTVTSAQKNPTAFYLCASSILTGGGGGTEAFFGQGTRLTVV.

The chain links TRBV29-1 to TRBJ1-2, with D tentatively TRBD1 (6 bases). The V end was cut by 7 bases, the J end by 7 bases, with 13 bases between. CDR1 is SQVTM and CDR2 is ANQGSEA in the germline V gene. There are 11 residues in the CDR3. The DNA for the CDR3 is TGCAGCGCAAGCCGAGGGGGTGGCTACACCTTC. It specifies CSASRGGGYTF.

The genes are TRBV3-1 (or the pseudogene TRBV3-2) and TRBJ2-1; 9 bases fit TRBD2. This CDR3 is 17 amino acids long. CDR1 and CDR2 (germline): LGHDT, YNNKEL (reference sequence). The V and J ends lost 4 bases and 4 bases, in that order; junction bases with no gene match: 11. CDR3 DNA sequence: TGTGCCAGCAGCCGCGATTCAAAGCGGGAGGCTTACAATGAGCAGTTCTTC. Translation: CASSRDSKREAYNEQFF.

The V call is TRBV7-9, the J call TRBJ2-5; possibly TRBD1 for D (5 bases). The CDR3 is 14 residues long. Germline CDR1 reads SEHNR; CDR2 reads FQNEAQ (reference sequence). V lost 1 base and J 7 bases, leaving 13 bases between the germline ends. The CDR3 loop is CASSLGTSPGTQYF. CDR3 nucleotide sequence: TGTGCCAGCAGCTTAGGGACAAGTCCGGGGACCCAGTACTTC. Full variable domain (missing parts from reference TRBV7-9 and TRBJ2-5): DTGVSQNPRHKITKRGQNVTFRCDPISEHNRLYWYRQTLGQGPEFLTYFQNEAQLEKSRLLSDRFSAERPKGSFSTLEIQRTEQGDSAMYLCASSLGTSPGTQYFGPGTRLLVL.

The CDR3 reads CASSPGLAGSRIYF. DNA for the CDR3: TGCGCCAGCAGCCCGGGACTAGCGGGCTCCCGTATCTACTTC. The chain combines TRBV5-1 with TRBJ2-7; 12 bases line up with TRBD2. The V gene end was trimmed by 4 bases and the J gene end by 13 bases; junction bases not matched to a gene: 12. This CDR3 comprises 14 residues. CDR1 and CDR2 (germline): SGHRS, YFSETQ.

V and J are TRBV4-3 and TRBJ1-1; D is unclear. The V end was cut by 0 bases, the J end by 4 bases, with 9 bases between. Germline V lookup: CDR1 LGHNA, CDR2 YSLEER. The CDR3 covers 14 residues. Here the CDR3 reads CASSQDFGGTEAFF. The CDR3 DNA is TGCGCCAGCAGCCAAGATTTCGGCGGCACTGAAGCTTTCTTT.

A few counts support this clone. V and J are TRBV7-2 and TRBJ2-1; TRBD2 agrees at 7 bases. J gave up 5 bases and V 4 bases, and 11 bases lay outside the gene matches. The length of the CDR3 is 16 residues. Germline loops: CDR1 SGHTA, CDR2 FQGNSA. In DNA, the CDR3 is TGTGCCAGCAGCTCAACGGGAGGTAGCCGCGACAATGAGCAGTTCTTC. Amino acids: CASSSTGGSRDNEQFF.

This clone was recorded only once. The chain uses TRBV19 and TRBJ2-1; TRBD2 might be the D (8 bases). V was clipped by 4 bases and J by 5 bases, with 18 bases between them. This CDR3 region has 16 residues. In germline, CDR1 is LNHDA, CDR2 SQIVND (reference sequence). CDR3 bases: TGTGCCAGTAGTACGGGGGGGACAGATACTCACAATGAGCAGTTCTTC. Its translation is CASSTGGTDTHNEQFF.

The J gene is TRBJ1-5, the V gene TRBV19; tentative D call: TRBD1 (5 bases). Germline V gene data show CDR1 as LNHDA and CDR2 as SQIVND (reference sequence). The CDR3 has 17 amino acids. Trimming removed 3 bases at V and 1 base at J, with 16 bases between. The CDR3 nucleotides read TGTGCCAGTAGTATCCGGCAGGGTTTAGGAAGCAATCAGCCCCAGCATTTT. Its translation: CASSIRQGLGSNQPQHF.

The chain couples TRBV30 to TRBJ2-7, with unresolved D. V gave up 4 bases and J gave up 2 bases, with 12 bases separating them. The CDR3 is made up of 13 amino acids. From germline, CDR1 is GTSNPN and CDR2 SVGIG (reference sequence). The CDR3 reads CAWKSPPTYEQYF. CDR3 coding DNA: TGTGCCTGGAAATCCCCCCCTACCTACGAGCAGTACTTC. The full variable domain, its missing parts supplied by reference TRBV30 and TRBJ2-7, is SQTIHQWPATLVQPVGSPLSLECTVEGTSNPNLYWYRQAAGRGLQLLFYSVGIGQISSEVPQNLSASRPQDRQFILSSKKLLLSDSGFYLCAWKSPPTYEQYFGPGTRLTVT.

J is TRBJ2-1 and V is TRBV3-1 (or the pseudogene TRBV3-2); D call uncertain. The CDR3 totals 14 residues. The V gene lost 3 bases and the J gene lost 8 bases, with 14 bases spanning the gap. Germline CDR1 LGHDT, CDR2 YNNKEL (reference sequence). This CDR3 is CASSQISVLDEQFF. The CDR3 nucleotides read TGTGCCAGCAGCCAGATTTCGGTGCTTGATGAGCAGTTCTTC.

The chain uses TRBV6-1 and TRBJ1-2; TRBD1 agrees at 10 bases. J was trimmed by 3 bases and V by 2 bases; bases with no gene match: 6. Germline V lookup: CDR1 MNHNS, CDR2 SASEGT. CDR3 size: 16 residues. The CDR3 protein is CASSEFEGQGYYGYTF. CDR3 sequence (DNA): TGTGCCAGCAGTGAATTCGAGGGACAGGGGTACTATGGCTACACCTTC.

The CDR3 sequence: CATSALRDTKIYEQYF. In DNA form, the CDR3 reads TGTGCCACCAGTGCCCTCCGGGACACCAAGATCTACGAGCAGTACTTC. The chain is built from TRBV24-1 and TRBJ2-7; D is perhaps TRBD1 (6 bases). Germline V gene data show CDR1 as KGHDR and CDR2 as SFDVKD. This CDR3 is built from 16 residues. Trimming removed 5 bases at V and 3 bases at J, with 19 bases between.